Only one count was recorded for the clone carrying this T cell receptor beta chain. The antigen is undetermined. The time point is: baseline, week 1 (first vaccination visit). Treatment defined: pre-vaccination baseline after standard-of-care therapy. Profiling relied on immunoSEQ multiplex PCR, and the TCRdb table lists in-frame clones only, not all of them. The table lists about 67,000 clones, around 80% of them singletons, with about 4.5% in the top ten. These data originate in a study of a mutant IDH1 vaccine in newly diagnosed glioma. The CDR3 extends over 13 amino acids. Germline V gives CDR1 LNHDA, CDR2 SQIVND (reference sequence). Trimming removed 8 bases from V and 4 bases from J, with 14 bases in between. General observations from the study: Patients showed vaccine-induced immune responses at a rate of under 95%.

This sequence originates from a woman in her late teens or twenties with glioma. Some clones in this sample may be carry-over from other donors' samples. This material consisted of peripheral blood mononuclear cells (PBMCs), taken from a glioma patient treated with radiotherapy, temozolomide or both. The chain couples TRBV19 to TRBJ1-2; D is unresolved. CDR3 sequence: CASSLTVSYGYTF. The CDR3 region has the DNA TGTGCCAGTTCCCTCACAGTATCCTATGGCTACACCTTC.